This TCR beta chain was documented in a study of T cells in pancreatic ductal adenocarcinoma. Comment on this clone: Its antigen remains unknown.

Study conclusions and caveats: Tumor and blood clonality did not differ significantly, about 0.1 versus 0.065. Unique clonotypes were roughly 8-fold more numerous in blood than in tumor. The resected pancreatic cancer cohort was biased toward the minority with early-stage disease. Tumor-versus-blood clonality comparisons may be biased toward lower tumor diversity.

Clones were sequenced by immunoSEQ multiplex PCR, and TCRdb holds only the in-frame ones, with some missing. Here the sample spans around 15,000 clones, around 91% being singletons. The selected patients with pancreatic ductal adenocarcinoma had surgery but no neoadjuvant therapy. The clonotype comes from a human donor with pancreatic ductal adenocarcinoma. Sequencing input: PBMCs.

The CDR3 DNA is TGTGCCAGCAGTTCCGGGACGGACCTTTCCTACGAGCAGTACTTC. Translation gives CASSSGTDLSYEQYF. The rearrangement links TRBV5-4 to TRBJ2-7; either TRBD1 or TRBD2 may supply D (5 bases each). The CDR3 consists of 15 residues. V was pared by 5 bases and J by 1 base, with 16 bases between. CDR1 and CDR2 (germline): SGHNT, YYREEE (reference sequence).